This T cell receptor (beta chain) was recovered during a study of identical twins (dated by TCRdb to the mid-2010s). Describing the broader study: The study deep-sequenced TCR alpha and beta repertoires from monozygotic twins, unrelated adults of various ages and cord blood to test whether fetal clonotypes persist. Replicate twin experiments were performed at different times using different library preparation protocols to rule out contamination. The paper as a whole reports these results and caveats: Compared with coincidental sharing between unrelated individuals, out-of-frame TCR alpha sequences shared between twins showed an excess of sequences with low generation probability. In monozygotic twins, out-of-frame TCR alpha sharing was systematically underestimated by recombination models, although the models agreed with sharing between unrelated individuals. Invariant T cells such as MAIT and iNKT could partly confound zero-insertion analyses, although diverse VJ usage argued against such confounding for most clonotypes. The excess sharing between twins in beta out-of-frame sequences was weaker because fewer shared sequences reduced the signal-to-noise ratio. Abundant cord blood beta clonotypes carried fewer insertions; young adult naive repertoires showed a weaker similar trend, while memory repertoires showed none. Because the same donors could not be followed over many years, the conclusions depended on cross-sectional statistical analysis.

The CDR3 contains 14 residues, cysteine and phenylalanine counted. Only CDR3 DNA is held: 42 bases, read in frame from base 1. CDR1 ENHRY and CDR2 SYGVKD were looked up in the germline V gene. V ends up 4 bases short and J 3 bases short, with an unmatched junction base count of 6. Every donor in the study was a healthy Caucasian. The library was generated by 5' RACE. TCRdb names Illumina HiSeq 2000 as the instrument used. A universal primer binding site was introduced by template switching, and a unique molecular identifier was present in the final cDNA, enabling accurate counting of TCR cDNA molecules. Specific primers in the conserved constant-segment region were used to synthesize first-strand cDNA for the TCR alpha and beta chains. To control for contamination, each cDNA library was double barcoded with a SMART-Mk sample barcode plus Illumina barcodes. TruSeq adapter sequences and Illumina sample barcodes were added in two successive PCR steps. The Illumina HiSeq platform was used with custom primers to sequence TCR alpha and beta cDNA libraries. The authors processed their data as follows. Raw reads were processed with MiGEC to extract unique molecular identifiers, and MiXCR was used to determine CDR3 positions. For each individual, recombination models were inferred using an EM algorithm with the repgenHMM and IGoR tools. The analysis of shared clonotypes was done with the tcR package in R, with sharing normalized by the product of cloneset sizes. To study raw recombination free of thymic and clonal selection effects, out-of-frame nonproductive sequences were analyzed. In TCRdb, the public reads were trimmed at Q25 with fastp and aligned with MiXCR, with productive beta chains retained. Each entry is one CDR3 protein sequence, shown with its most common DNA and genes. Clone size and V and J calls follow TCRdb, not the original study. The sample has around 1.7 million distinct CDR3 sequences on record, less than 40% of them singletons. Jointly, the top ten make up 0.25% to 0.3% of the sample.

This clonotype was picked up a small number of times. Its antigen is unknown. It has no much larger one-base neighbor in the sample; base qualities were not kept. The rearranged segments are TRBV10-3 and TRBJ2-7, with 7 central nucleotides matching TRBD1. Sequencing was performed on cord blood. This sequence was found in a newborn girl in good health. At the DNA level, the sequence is TGTGCCATCAGTGGTGAGACAGGGAGCTACGAGCAGTACTTC. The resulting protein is CAISGETGSYEQYF.